The rows below give T cell receptor beta chains drawn from one sample of a study of long-term antiretroviral therapy in people with HIV. Libraries were prepared by immunoSEQ multiplex PCR; TCRdb keeps only in-frame clonotypes and omits some of them. The table records 25,000 to 35,000 clones, more than 70% of them present only once. The source was unsorted PBMCs, collected 1.5 years before starting antiretroviral therapy. The origin of the receptors is a man aged 18 to 30 with HIV. Both conserved end residues are part of each CDR3. The D gene is left open where the match is weak. The size entry is marked missing in some rows and otherwise reads once, few, many or a size class.

v_call	clone_size	d_call	j_call	cdr3_aa	cdr3_nt
TRBV5-1	-	TRBD1	TRBJ2-3	CASSFELGQGTDTQYF	TGCGCCAGCAGCTTTGAATTAGGACAGGGCACAGATACGCAGTATTTT
TRBV25-1	few	-	TRBJ1-4	CASSEYDEKLFF	TGTGCCAGCAGTGAATATGATGAAAAACTGTTTTTT
TRBV7-2	-	-	TRBJ2-7	CASSLGRSGLKSYEQYF	TGTGCCAGCAGCTTAGGTAGGTCCGGCCTAAAATCCTACGAGCAGTACTTC
TRBV6-6	-	TRBD2	TRBJ2-1	CASRAGTSGNNEQFF	TGTGCCAGCAGGGCCGGGACTAGCGGCAACAATGAGCAGTTCTTC
TRBV21-1	-	-	TRBJ1-3	CASGRPGGQGNTIYF	TGTGCCAGCGGACGCCCCGGGGGGCAAGGAAACACCATATATTTT
TRBV9	-	TRBD2	TRBJ2-7	CASSVGGGTYEQYF	TGTGCCAGCAGCGTCGGGGGGGGCACCTACGAGCAGTACTTC
TRBV5-1	-	-	TRBJ2-1	CASSSFAGVVVNEQFF	TGCGCCAGCAGCTCGTTTGCAGGGGTGGTGGTGAATGAGCAGTTCTTC
TRBV7-7	-	-	TRBJ2-1	CASSLDFYGSEQFF	TGTGCTAGCAGCTTAGACTTTTATGGGAGTGAGCAGTTCTTC
TRBV27	-	-	TRBJ1-4	CASRAWDEKLFF	TGTGCCAGCAGGGCCTGGGATGAAAAACTGTTTTTT
TRBV30	once	-	TRBJ2-7	CAWSVRGDGYEQYF	TGTGCCTGGAGTGTACGGGGAGACGGCTACGAGCAGTACTTC
TRBV7-6	few	-	TRBJ1-1	CASSLVGGNTEAFF	TGTGCCAGCAGCTTAGTAGGCGGGAACACTGAAGCTTTCTTT
TRBV19	-	-	TRBJ2-5	CASSIVSQGGGETQYF	TGTGCCAGTAGTATAGTTTCGCAGGGTGGAGGTGAGACCCAGTACTTC
TRBV7-3	few	-	TRBJ2-7	CASSLSGGVGYEQYF	TGTGCCAGCAGCTTAAGTGGCGGGGTTGGGTACGAGCAGTACTTC
TRBV11-2	-	-	TRBJ2-3	CASSLAFRGITDTQYF	TGTGCCAGCAGCTTAGCTTTTCGCGGCATCACAGATACGCAGTATTTT
TRBV6-1	-	-	TRBJ2-7	CASSEAPGSLYEQYF	TGTGCCAGCAGTGAAGCGCCGGGCAGTCTCTACGAGCAGTACTTC
TRBV10-3	-	TRBD1	TRBJ2-7	CAISEKGTGARYEQYF	TGTGCCATCAGTGAAAAGGGGACAGGGGCCAGATACGAGCAGTACTTC
TRBV7-9	few	TRBD1	TRBJ1-2	CASSGGQGARKSDGYTF	TGTGCCAGCAGCGGCGGACAGGGGGCGCGGAAGTCTGATGGCTACACCTTC
TRBV28	-	-	TRBJ2-2	CASSPAGELFF	TGTGCCAGCAGTCCCGCCGGGGAGCTGTTTTTT
TRBV7-8	-	-	TRBJ1-2	CASSPVGRGNYGYTF	TGTGCCAGCAGCCCTGTCGGTCGAGGAAACTATGGCTACACCTTC
TRBV4-1	-	TRBD1	TRBJ2-5	CASSQVVGQGETQYF	TGCGCCAGCAGCCAAGTCGTGGGACAGGGGGAGACCCAGTACTTC
TRBV13	-	TRBD2	TRBJ2-2	CASSFLREDTGELFF	TGTGCCAGCAGCTTTTTGCGGGAGGACACCGGGGAGCTGTTTTTT
TRBV11-2	-	-	TRBJ2-3	CASSLARGEDTQYF	TGTGCCAGCAGCTTAGCTCGTGGGGAAGATACGCAGTATTTT
TRBV11-2	-	-	TRBJ2-7	CASSPTLADEQYF	TGTGCCAGCAGCCCCACGTTGGCCGACGAGCAGTACTTC
TRBV29-1	once	-	TRBJ2-5	CSVEGPPGGGETQYF	TGCAGCGTTGAAGGCCCCCCAGGGGGAGGAGAGACCCAGTACTTC
TRBV19	-	-	TRBJ1-6	CASSILGEGSPLHF	TGTGCCAGTAGTATCCTAGGGGAGGGATCACCCCTCCACTTT
TRBV4-1	once	-	TRBJ2-7	CASSQDIQGVRDEQYF	TGCGCCAGCAGCCAAGATATTCAGGGTGTGAGGGACGAGCAGTACTTC
TRBV10-3	-	TRBD1	TRBJ2-7	CAISETDRGEQYF	TGTGCCATCAGTGAGACCGACAGGGGCGAGCAGTACTTC
TRBV30	-	-	TRBJ2-7	CAWISVDSYEQYF	TGTGCCTGGATTAGCGTCGACTCCTACGAGCAGTACTTC
TRBV7-2	-	-	TRBJ2-7	CASSFQYEQYF	TGTGCCAGCAGCTTTCAATACGAGCAGTACTTC
TRBV19	-	TRBD1	TRBJ1-5	CASQQGSGNQPQHF	TGTGCCAGTCAACAGGGGTCTGGCAATCAGCCCCAGCATTTT
TRBV15	-	TRBD1	TRBJ2-1	CATSSWTGYNEQFF	TGTGCCACCAGCTCCTGGACAGGTTACAATGAGCAGTTCTTC
TRBV7-2	-	-	TRBJ2-1	CASSLARGGVNEQFF	TGTGCCAGCAGCTTAGCGAGGGGTGGTGTAAATGAGCAGTTCTTC
TRBV27	few	TRBD1	TRBJ1-2	CASSSPGTGNYGYTF	TGTGCCAGCAGTTCGCCCGGGACAGGAAACTATGGCTACACCTTC
TRBV10-3	-	-	TRBJ2-3	CAISERADTQYF	TGTGCCATCAGTGAGCGGGCAGATACGCAGTATTTT
TRBV25-1	-	-	TRBJ2-3	CASSVTDTQYF	TGTGCCAGCAGTGTCACAGATACGCAGTATTTT
TRBV28	-	-	TRBJ1-5	CATALAVDFPRNQPQHF	TGTGCCACCGCCCTGGCAGTCGACTTCCCTCGCAATCAGCCCCAGCATTTT
TRBV20-1	-	-	TRBJ2-7	CSAIRGYEQYF	TGCAGTGCTATACGTGGGTATGAGCAGTACTTC
TRBV7-2	-	TRBD2	TRBJ2-3	CASRRGAGDTQYF	TGTGCCAGCAGGCGGGGGGCGGGAGATACGCAGTATTTT
TRBV19	-	TRBD2	TRBJ2-2	CASSILGGLAGGYLGELFF	TGTGCCAGTAGTATTCTGGGGGGACTAGCGGGAGGATATCTCGGGGAGCTGTTTTTT
TRBV7-2	-	-	TRBJ2-3	CASSLETVTDTQYF	TGTGCCAGCAGCTTAGAGACCGTAACTGATACGCAGTATTTT
TRBV27	-	-	TRBJ1-5	CASSPGSGYPNQPQHF	TGTGCCAGCAGTCCAGGGAGCGGGTATCCCAATCAGCCCCAGCATTTT
TRBV10-3	-	-	TRBJ1-2	CAISESVNYGYTF	TGTGCCATCAGTGAGTCAGTTAACTATGGCTACACCTTC
TRBV5-1	-	-	TRBJ2-1	CASSLNVDSYNEQFF	TGCGCCAGCAGCCTTAACGTTGACTCCTACAATGAGCAGTTCTTC
TRBV28	-	-	TRBJ1-2	CASSLLLVRGNGYTF	TGTGCCAGCAGTTTATTGTTGGTTAGGGGAAATGGCTACACCTTC
TRBV18	-	-	TRBJ2-7	CASSPVSPRQSSYEQYF	TGTGCCAGCTCACCAGTGTCCCCTCGACAGTCCTCCTACGAGCAGTACTTC
TRBV10-3	-	-	TRBJ1-2	CAISEEGRYGYTF	TGTGCCATCAGTGAGGAGGGGAGGTATGGCTACACCTTC
TRBV27	once	TRBD2	TRBJ2-1	CASSLSGLAGGDEQFF	TGTGCCAGCAGTTTATCGGGACTAGCGGGGGGCGATGAGCAGTTCTTC
TRBV7-2	-	-	TRBJ1-2	CASSLPPSRAYGYTF	TGTGCCAGCAGCTTACCCCCCTCCCGGGCCTATGGCTACACCTTC
TRBV16	once	-	TRBJ2-7	CASSQSGQNSYEQYF	TGTGCCAGCAGCCAATCGGGACAAAACTCCTACGAGCAGTACTTC
TRBV4-3	-	-	TRBJ1-1	CASSRGTMNTEAFF	TGCGCCAGCAGCCGAGGGACCATGAACACTGAAGCTTTCTTT
TRBV18	once	TRBD2	TRBJ2-7	CASCSGGSSYEQYF	TGTGCCAGCTGTTCGGGGGGTTCCTCCTACGAGCAGTACTTC
TRBV28	-	-	TRBJ1-5	CASRGSLSPQPQHF	TGTGCCAGCAGGGGGAGCCTGAGCCCCCAGCCCCAGCATTTT
TRBV9	-	-	TRBJ1-1	CASSVDVQRGEAFF	TGTGCCAGCAGCGTAGACGTGCAAAGGGGCGAAGCTTTCTTT